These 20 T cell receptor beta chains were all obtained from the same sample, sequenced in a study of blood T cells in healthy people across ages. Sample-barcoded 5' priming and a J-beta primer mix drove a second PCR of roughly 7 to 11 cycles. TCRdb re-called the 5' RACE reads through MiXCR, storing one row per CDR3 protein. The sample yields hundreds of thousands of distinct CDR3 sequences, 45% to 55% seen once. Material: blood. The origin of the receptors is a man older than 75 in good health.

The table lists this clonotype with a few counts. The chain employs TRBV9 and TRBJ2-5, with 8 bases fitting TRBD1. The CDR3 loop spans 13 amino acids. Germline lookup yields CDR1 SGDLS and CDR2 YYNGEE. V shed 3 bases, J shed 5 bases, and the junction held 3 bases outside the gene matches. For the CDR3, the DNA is TGTGCCAGCAGCGCAGGGGGCACGGAGACCCAGTACTTC. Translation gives CASSAGGTETQYF.

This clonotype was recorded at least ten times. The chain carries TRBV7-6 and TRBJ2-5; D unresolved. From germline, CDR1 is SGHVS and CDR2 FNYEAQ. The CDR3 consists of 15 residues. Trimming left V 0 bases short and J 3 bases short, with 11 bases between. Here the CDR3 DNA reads TGTGCCAGCAGCTTAGCGTTGGGCTCTGAAGAGACCCAGTACTTC. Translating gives CASSLALGSEETQYF.

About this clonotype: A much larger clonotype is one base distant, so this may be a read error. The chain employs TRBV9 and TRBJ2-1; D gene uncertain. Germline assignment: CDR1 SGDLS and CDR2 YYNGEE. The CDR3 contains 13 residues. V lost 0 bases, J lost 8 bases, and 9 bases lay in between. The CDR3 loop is CASSVVGMDEQFF. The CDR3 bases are TGTGCCAGCAGCGTAGTAGGGATGGATGAGCAGTTCTTC.

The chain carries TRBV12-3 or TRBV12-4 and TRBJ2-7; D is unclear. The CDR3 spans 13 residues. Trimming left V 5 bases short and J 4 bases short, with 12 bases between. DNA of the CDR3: TGTGCCAGCAGTCTCCTTGGAAGATACGAGCAGTACTTC. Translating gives CASSLLGRYEQYF.

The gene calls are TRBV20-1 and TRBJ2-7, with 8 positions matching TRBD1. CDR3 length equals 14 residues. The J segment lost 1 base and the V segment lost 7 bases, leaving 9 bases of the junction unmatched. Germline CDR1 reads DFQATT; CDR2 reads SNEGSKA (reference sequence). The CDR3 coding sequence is TGCAGTGTTGCTAGAAGGACAGGGTCCTACGAGCAGTACTTC. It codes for CSVARRTGSYEQYF.

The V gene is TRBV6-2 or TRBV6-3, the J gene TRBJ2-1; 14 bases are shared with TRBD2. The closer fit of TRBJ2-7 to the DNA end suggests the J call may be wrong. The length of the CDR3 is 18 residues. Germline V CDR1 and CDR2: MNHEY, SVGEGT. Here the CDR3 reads CASSYPVGTSGSLGEQYF. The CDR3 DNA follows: TGTGCCAGCAGTTATCCGGTTGGGACTAGCGGGAGTCTCGGCGAGCAGTACTTC.

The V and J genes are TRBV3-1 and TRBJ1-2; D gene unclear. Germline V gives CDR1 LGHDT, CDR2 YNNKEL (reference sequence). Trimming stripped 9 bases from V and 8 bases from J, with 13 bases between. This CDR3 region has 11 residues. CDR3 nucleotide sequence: TGTGCCAGTTCCGCTGTGGGAGGCTACACCTTC. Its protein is CASSAVGGYTF. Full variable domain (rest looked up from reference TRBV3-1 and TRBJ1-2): DTAVSQTPKYLVTQMGNDKSIKCEQNLGHDTMYWYKQDSKKFLKIMFSYNNKELIINETVPNRFSPKSPDKAHLNLHINSLELGDSAVYFCASSAVGGYTFGSGTRLTVV.

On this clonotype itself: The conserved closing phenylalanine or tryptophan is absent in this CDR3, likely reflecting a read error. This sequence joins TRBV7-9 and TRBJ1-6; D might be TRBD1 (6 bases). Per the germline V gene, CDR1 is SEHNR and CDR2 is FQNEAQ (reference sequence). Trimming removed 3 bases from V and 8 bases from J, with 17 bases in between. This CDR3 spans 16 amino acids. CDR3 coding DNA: TGTGCCAGCAGCTTCTGGACAGCTGGTTCGGATTCACCCCTCCACTTA. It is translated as CASSFWTAGSDSPLHL.

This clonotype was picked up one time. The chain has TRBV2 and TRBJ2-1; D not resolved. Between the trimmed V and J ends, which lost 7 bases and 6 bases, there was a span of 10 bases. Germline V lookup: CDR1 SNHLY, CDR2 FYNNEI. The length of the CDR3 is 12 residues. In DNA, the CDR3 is TGTGCCAGCAACCAGCTAGGCAATGAGCAGTTCTTC. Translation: CASNQLGNEQFF.

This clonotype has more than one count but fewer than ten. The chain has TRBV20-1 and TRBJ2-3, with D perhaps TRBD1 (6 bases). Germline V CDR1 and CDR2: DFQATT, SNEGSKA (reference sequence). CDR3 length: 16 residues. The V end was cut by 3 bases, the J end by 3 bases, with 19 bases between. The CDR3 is CSARDEGEYMTDTQYF. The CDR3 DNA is TGCAGTGCTAGGGACGAGGGGGAGTATATGACAGATACGCAGTATTTT.

The CDR3 reads CASSQETTGFSRNEQFF. In DNA form, the CDR3 reads TGTGCCAGCAGCCAAGAAACGACAGGTTTCTCTCGCAATGAGCAGTTCTTC. The rearrangement links TRBV4-2 to TRBJ2-1; perhaps TRBD1 as D (6 bases). Trimming cost V 0 bases and J 6 bases, with 18 bases left between them. The CDR3 runs to 17 residues. Germline V gives CDR1 LGHNA, CDR2 YNFKEQ.

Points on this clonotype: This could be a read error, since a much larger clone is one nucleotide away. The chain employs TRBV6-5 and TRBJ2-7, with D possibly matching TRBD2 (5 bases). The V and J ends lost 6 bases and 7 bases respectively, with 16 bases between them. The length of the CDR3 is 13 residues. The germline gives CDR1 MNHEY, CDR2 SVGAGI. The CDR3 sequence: CASSYGLVSEQYF. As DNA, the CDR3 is TGTGCCAGCAGCTACGGACTTGTTTCTGAGCAGTACTTC.

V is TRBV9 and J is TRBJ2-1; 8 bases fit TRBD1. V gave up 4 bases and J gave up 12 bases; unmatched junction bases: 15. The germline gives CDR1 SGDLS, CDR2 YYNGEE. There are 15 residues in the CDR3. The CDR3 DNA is TGTGCCAGCAGCACCGGGACAGGACCCTTACTGGCGCAGTTCTTC. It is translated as CASSTGTGPLLAQFF.

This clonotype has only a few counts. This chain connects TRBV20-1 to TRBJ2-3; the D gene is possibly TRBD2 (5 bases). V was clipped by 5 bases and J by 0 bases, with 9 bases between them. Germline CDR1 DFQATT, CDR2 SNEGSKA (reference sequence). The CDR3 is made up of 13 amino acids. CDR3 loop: CSAPRRSTDTQYF. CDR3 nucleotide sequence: TGCAGTGCTCCGAGGAGGAGCACAGATACGCAGTATTTT.

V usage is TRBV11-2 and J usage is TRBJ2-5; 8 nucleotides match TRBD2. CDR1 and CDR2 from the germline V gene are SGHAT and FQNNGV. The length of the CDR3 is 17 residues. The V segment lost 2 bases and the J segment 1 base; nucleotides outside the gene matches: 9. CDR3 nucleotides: TGTGCCAGCAGCTTAATGTGGCGGGGGGACCTCCAAGAGACCCAGTACTTC. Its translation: CASSLMWRGDLQETQYF.

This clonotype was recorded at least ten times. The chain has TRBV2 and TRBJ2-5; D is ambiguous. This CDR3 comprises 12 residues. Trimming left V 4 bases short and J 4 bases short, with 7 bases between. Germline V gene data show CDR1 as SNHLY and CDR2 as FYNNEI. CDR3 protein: CASSVAVETQYF. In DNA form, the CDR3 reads TGTGCCAGCAGTGTGGCCGTAGAGACCCAGTACTTC.

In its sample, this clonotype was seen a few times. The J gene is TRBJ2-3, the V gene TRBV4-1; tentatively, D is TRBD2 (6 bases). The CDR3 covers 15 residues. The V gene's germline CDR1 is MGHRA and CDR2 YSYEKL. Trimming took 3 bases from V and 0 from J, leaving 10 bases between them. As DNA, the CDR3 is TGCGCCAGCAGCCATACGCGGGGTAGCACAGATACGCAGTATTTT. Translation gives CASSHTRGSTDTQYF.

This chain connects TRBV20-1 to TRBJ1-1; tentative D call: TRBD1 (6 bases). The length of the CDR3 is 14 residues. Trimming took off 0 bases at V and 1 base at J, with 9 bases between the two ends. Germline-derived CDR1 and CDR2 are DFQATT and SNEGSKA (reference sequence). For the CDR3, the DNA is TGCAGTGCTAGAGATCCGGGGGCGAACACTGAAGCTTTCTTT. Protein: CSARDPGANTEAFF.

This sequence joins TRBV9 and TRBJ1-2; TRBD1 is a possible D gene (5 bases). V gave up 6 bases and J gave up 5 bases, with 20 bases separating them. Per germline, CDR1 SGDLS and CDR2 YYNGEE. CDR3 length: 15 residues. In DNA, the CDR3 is TGTGCCAGCACCGTGGACACGGGGGGAGGTTATGGCTACACCTTC. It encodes CASTVDTGGGYGYTF.

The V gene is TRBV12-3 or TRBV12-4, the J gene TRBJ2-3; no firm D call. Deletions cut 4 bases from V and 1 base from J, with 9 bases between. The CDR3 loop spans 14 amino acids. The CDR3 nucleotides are TGTGCCAGCAGTTGGGTAAGGGGCACAGATACGCAGTATTTT. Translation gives CASSWVRGTDTQYF.